This T cell receptor beta chain was found in a study of shared clonotypes between healthy human individuals. For the study at large: Three plates were used per donor for CD4 naive, three for CD4 memory, two for CD8 naive and one for CD8 memory.

The germline CDR1 and CDR2 sequences are MDHEN and SYDVKM. The V end was cut by 6 bases, the J end by 1 base, with 12 bases between. The CDR3 length is 14 residues. Comment on this clone: The antigen is not known.

Measured with immunoSEQ multiplex PCR; TCRdb has only the in-frame clones, and not every one. The sample lists hundreds of thousands of clones, more than 95% occurring once. General study findings and limits: Expectations were that clonotype sharing among donors would be affected by sequencing depth.

Healthy HIV-negative adults with no recent acute infections or vaccinations were recruited as donors. V usage is TRBV28 and J usage is TRBJ1-1, with D perhaps matching TRBD1 (6 bases). Sequencing used naive CD4+ T cells sorted from blood. Documented subset: CD45RA+ positively selected. This clonotype was obtained from a woman aged 25 to 39 in good health. The chain's CDR3 is CASRPGQQNTEAFF. CDR3 nucleotides: TGTGCCAGCAGGCCGGGACAACAGAACACTGAAGCTTTCTTT.